The entry below describes one T cell receptor beta chain. Antigen unknown. RNA extraction and reverse transcription yielded cDNA as sequencing template. TCRdb's table, derived via immunoSEQ multiplex PCR, lists solely in-frame clones and lacks some. This sample has 200,000 or so clones, with 56% found just once. The record originates from a study of CD8+ T cells in alopecia areata. The study, taken as a whole, reports: Higher clonality than in normal scalp was seen in lesional scalp, especially alopecia totalis/universalis. Sequencing of scalp samples also captures resident alphabeta T cells of normal skin. Patients shared TCRs less clearly than mice did, possibly owing to HLA.

Germline V CDR1 and CDR2: GTSNPN, SVGIG (reference sequence). The CDR3 has 15 residues. V shed 4 bases and J 5 bases; nucleotides not matched to a gene: 12. The clonotype originates from a human donor in good health. The chain joins TRBV30 to TRBJ2-5; 8 bases agree with TRBD2. The sample was CD8+ T cells sorted from blood. The CDR3 nucleotides are TGTGCCTGGAACGGTAACGGGGGGGCCGAGGAGACCCAGTACTTC. The encoded protein is CAWNGNGGAEETQYF.